This entry describes one T cell receptor beta chain. Its target antigen remains unknown. Qualities for individual bases were not recorded, and no much larger clone is one base off. The data originate from a study of T-cell memory formation after mild COVID-19 (TCRdb year 2021). Study-wide context: TCR sequence clusters from the two donors were found to be largely donor specific. In two donors, T-cell clones that expanded and contracted after mild COVID-19 were tracked by sequencing TCRalpha and TCRbeta repertoires over time. The cohort comprised two young, previously healthy adult volunteers, one female and one male.

TCRdb records Illumina NovaSeq 6000 as the sequencer. cDNA libraries for TCRalpha and TCRbeta were prepared by 5'RACE using constant-segment primers, with sample barcodes and unique molecular identifiers added. Trizol reagent was used to extract RNA from every sample. Library amplification was performed in two PCR steps, and a second sample barcode and Illumina TruSeq adapters were introduced in the second step. Libraries were sequenced on an Illumina NovaSeq with 2 x 150 bp paired-end reads. The original methods were these. With migec v1.2.7, reads were demultiplexed and then collapsed into UMI-guided consensus sequences. With mixcr v2.1.11, UMI consensuses were aligned to TRA and TRB V and J templates and assembled into clonotypes. Expanded or contracted clonotypes were those called significant by both edgeR and NoisET, with noise models trained on biological replicates. For edgeR calls, a false discovery rate-adjusted p below 0.01 and a log2 fold-change threshold of 1 were applied. As an exploratory analysis of dynamics, max-normalized trajectories of the 1000 most abundant clonotypes were examined with PCA combined with hierarchical clustering. Separately sequenced CD4+ and CD8+ repertoires were used to assign the CD4 or CD8 phenotype of responding clones. In-frame beta chains were kept once TCRdb had trimmed the public reads at Q25 with fastp and called clones with MiXCR. When rows share a CDR3 protein, they turn into one entry using the most common DNA and genes. The V and J calls and clone size are TCRdb's, not the authors'. For this sample there are 350,000 to 500,000 distinct CDR3 sequences; around 17% appear just once. 20% to 25% of the sample lies in the top ten.

Its CDR3 holds 13 amino acids, cysteine through phenylalanine. Here the CDR3 DNA is all that survives: 39 bases in frame from base 1. CDR1 SNHLY and CDR2 FYNNEI are derived from the germline V gene. Trimming removed 6 bases from V and 4 bases from J, leaving 12 bases between the germline ends. Findings and caveats that apply to the study as a whole: The second-wave clones that peaked on day 37 were not confirmed to be SARS-CoV-2 specific. Contracting CD4+ clones were located mainly in the CM and EM memory subsets, whereas CD8+ clones were found to be enriched in EMRA. Some responding clones were detected in pre-infection memory, which suggested that pre-existing cross-reactive memory T cells had joined the SARS-CoV-2 response. From day 15 to 85, contracting clones showed balanced CD4/CD8 phenotypes, whereas a second wave of clones that expanded from day 15 to 37 leaned towards CD4+. The study included only two mild cases, and larger cohorts that include severe cases with pre-infection samples were judged to be necessary.

Ficoll-Paque density gradient centrifugation was used to isolate PBMCs. Sequencing was performed on PBMCs or a T cell subset sorted from them (not recorded which). The receptor comes from a man younger than 35 who had mild COVID-19 (a few samples of this study predate the infection). The sample titles of this study are shuffled in the database, so cell type and time point are left out; the donor was told from shared clones. The rearranged chain carries TRBV2 and TRBJ1-1; the D gene is perhaps TRBD1, from 6 matching bases. Here is the DNA: TGTGCCAGCAGGGCAGGGGTGGGCACTGAAGCTTTCTTT. This is translated as CASRAGVGTEAFF.